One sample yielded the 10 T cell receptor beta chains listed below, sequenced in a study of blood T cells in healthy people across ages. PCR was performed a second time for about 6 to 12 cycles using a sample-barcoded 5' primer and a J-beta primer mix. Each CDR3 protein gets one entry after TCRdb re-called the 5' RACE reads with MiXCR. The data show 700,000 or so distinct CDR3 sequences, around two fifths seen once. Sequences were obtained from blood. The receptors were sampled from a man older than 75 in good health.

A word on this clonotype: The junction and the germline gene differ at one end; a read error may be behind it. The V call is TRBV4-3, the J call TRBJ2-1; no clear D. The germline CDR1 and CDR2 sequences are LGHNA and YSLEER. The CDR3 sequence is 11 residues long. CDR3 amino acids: CAGSHRAGQFF. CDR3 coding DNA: TGCGCCGGCAGCCACCGGGCAGGGCAGTTCTTC.

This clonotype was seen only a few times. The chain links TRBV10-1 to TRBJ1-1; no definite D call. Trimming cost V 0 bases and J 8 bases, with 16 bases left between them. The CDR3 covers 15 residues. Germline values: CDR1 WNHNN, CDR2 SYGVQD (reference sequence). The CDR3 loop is CASSESRAGIREAFF. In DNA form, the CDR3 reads TGCGCCAGCAGTGAGTCAAGGGCAGGAATCCGAGAAGCTTTCTTT.

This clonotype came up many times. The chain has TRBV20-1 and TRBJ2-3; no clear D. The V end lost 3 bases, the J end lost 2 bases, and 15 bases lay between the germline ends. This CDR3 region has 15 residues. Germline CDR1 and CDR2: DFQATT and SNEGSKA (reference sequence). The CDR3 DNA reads TGCAGTGCTAGCCCCAGGAGTGGGTACACAGATACGCAGTATTTT. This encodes CSASPRSGYTDTQYF.

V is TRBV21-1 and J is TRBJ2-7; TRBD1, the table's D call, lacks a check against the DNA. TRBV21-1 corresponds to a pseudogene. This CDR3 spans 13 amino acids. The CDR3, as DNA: TGTGCCCAGGGCATACCTAGCTCCTACGAGCAGTACTTC. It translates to CAQGIPSSYEQYF.

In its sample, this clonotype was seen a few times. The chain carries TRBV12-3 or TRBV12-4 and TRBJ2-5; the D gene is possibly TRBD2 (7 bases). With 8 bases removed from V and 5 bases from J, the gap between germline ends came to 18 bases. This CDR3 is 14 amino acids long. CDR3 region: CASLIQGGGETQYF. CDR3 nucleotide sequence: TGTGCCAGCCTTATTCAAGGGGGGGGCGAGACCCAGTACTTC.

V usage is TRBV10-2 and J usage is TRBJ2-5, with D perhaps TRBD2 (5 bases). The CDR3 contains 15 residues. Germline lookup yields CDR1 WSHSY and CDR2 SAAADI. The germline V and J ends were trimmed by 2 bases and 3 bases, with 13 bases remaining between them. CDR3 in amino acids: CASSESEGWKETQYF. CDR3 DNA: TGCGCCAGCAGTGAGAGTGAGGGCTGGAAAGAGACCCAGTACTTC.

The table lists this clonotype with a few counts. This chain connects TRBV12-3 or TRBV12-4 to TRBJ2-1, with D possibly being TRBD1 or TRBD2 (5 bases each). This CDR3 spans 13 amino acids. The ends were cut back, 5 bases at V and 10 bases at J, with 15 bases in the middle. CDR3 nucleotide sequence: TGTGCCAGCAGTCCATCCGAGGGGCGGGAGCAGTTCTTC. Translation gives CASSPSEGREQFF.

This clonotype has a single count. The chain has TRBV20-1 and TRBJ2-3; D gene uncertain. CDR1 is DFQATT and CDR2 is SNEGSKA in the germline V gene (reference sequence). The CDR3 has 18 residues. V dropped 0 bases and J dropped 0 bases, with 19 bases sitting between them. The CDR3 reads CSARDPLPTESSTDTQYF. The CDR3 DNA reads TGCAGTGCTAGAGATCCCCTCCCGACTGAGTCTAGCACAGATACGCAGTATTTT.

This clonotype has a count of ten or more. The DNA of the CDR3 is TGTGCCAGCAGTTTACAGGGAGGATCTAATGAAAAACTGTTTTTT. Amino acids: CASSLQGGSNEKLFF. J is TRBJ1-4 and V is TRBV28; D possibly corresponds to TRBD1 (5 bases). V dropped 2 bases and J dropped 3 bases, with 10 bases sitting between them. The CDR3 spans 15 residues. Germline V CDR1 and CDR2: MDHEN, SYDVKM.

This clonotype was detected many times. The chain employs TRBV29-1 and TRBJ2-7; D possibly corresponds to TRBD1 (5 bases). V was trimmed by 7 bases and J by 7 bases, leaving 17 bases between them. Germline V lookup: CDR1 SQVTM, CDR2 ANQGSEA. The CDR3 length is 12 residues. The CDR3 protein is CSAARPGREQYF. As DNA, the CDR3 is TGCAGCGCCGCTAGGCCAGGGCGAGAGCAGTACTTC.